The rows below give T cell receptor beta chains drawn from one sample of a study of CD8+CD57+ T cells in acquired aplastic anemia. TCRdb reprocessed the reads via MiXCR and lists one record per CDR3 protein. The sample records about 58,000 distinct CDR3 sequences, roughly three fifths being singletons. The specimen was sorted CD4+, CD8+, or CD8+CD57+ T cells (not recorded which) from PBMCs. These receptors all come from a human donor with aplastic anemia. CDR3s include the opening cysteine and the closing phenylalanine or tryptophan. The D gene is left open where the match is weak. The listing skips clone size in some rows; elsewhere it reads once, few, many or a size class.

j_gene: TRBJ2-2; d_gene: NA; abundance: NA; v_gene: TRBV15; CDR3aa: CATRVLTGELFF; CDR3nt: TGTGCCACCAGGGTGTTAACCGGGGAGCTGTTTTTT
j_gene: TRBJ1-2; d_gene: TRBD1; abundance: NA; v_gene: TRBV9; CDR3aa: CASRPPGQGVRGYTF; CDR3nt: TGTGCCAGCAGGCCTCCGGGACAGGGGGTACGAGGCTACACCTTC
j_gene: TRBJ1-2; d_gene: NA; abundance: many; v_gene: TRBV27; CDR3aa: CASSPSFQTNGYTF; CDR3nt: TGTGCCAGCAGTCCGAGTTTTCAGACAAATGGCTACACCTTC
j_gene: TRBJ2-3; d_gene: NA; abundance: NA; v_gene: TRBV29-1; CDR3aa: CSVGGDTQYF; CDR3nt: TGCAGCGTTGGAGGTGATACGCAGTATTTT
j_gene: TRBJ2-3; d_gene: NA; abundance: many; v_gene: TRBV6-1; CDR3aa: CASSRVGATDTQYF; CDR3nt: TGTGCCAGCAGTCGCGTGGGGGCGACAGATACGCAGTATTTT
j_gene: TRBJ2-1; d_gene: TRBD2; abundance: NA; v_gene: TRBV19; CDR3aa: CASRRGGNNEQFF; CDR3nt: TGTGCCAGTAGGCGGGGGGGTAACAATGAGCAGTTCTTC
j_gene: TRBJ1-6; d_gene: TRBD1; abundance: NA; v_gene: TRBV9; CDR3aa: CASSVRDRVRDSPLHF; CDR3nt: TGTGCCAGCAGCGTCCGGGACAGGGTCCGTGATTCACCCCTCCACTTT
j_gene: TRBJ1-1; d_gene: TRBD1; abundance: many; v_gene: TRBV29-1; CDR3aa: CSVQGGQRVLLMNTEAFF; CDR3nt: TGCAGCGTCCAAGGGGGACAGCGAGTACTCCTTATGAACACTGAAGCTTTCTTT
j_gene: TRBJ1-2; d_gene: NA; abundance: NA; v_gene: TRBV10-3; CDR3aa: CAISESTDTYGYTF; CDR3nt: TGTGCCATCAGTGAGTCGACAGACACCTATGGCTACACCTTC
j_gene: TRBJ1-4; d_gene: NA; abundance: few; v_gene: TRBV2; CDR3aa: CASSVSPSGEKLFF; CDR3nt: TGTGCCAGCAGTGTTAGTCCTTCTGGGGAAAAACTGTTTTTT
j_gene: TRBJ2-3; d_gene: NA; abundance: NA; v_gene: TRBV7-2; CDR3aa: CASSVGADTQYF; CDR3nt: TGTGCCAGCAGCGTGGGCGCGGATACGCAGTATTTT
j_gene: TRBJ2-3; d_gene: NA; abundance: many; v_gene: TRBV6-6; CDR3aa: CASSYSPGEGDTQYF; CDR3nt: TGTGCCAGCAGTTACTCACCGGGAGAGGGAGATACGCAGTATTTT
j_gene: TRBJ2-5; d_gene: NA; abundance: NA; v_gene: TRBV29-1; CDR3aa: CSVGRQTPQETQYF; CDR3nt: TGCAGCGTTGGCAGGCAAACCCCTCAAGAGACCCAGTACTTC
j_gene: TRBJ2-5; d_gene: TRBD2; abundance: NA; v_gene: TRBV2; CDR3aa: CASRVSGGQETQYF; CDR3nt: TGTGCCAGCAGAGTTAGCGGGGGGCAAGAGACCCAGTACTTC
j_gene: TRBJ2-5; d_gene: TRBD2; abundance: NA; v_gene: TRBV19; CDR3aa: CASSIDGGTRGTQYF; CDR3nt: TGTGCCAGTAGTATAGACGGGGGGACCCGGGGGACCCAGTACTTC
j_gene: TRBJ1-3; d_gene: NA; abundance: many; v_gene: TRBV14; CDR3aa: CASSPPRGGNTIYF; CDR3nt: TGTGCCAGCAGCCCTCCTCGGGGGGGAAACACCATATATTTT
j_gene: TRBJ2-7; d_gene: TRBD1; abundance: many; v_gene: TRBV6-1; CDR3aa: CASNVIQGVDEQYF; CDR3nt: TGTGCCAGCAATGTTATACAGGGGGTAGACGAGCAGTACTTC
j_gene: TRBJ1-2; d_gene: TRBD1; abundance: NA; v_gene: TRBV10-3; CDR3aa: CAISDGRGLAGYTF; CDR3nt: TGTGCCATCAGTGACGGCAGGGGGTTGGCTGGCTACACCTTC
j_gene: TRBJ2-1; d_gene: NA; abundance: NA; v_gene: TRBV2; CDR3aa: CASSVSTSSYNEQLF; CDR3nt: TGTGCCAGCAGCGTAAGTACGAGCTCCTACAATGAGCAGCTCTTC
j_gene: TRBJ1-1; d_gene: NA; abundance: many; v_gene: TRBV14; CDR3aa: CASSRLQGTEAFF; CDR3nt: TGTGCCAGCAGCCGACTACAGGGTACTGAAGCTTTCTTT
j_gene: TRBJ1-3; d_gene: NA; abundance: many; v_gene: TRBV2; CDR3aa: CASSESLDSGNTIYF; CDR3nt: TGTGCCAGCAGTGAAAGTCTGGACTCTGGAAACACCATATATTTT
j_gene: TRBJ1-5; d_gene: NA; abundance: few; v_gene: TRBV7-8; CDR3aa: CASSPAGRSNQPQHF; CDR3nt: TGTGCCAGCAGCCCAGCGGGCCGAAGCAATCAGCCCCAGCATTTT
j_gene: TRBJ1-5; d_gene: NA; abundance: NA; v_gene: TRBV6-1; CDR3aa: CASRAGRGSSQPQHF; CDR3nt: TGTGCCAGCAGAGCGGGAAGGGGTAGCAGTCAGCCCCAGCATTTT
j_gene: TRBJ2-5; d_gene: NA; abundance: few; v_gene: TRBV29-1; CDR3aa: CSVRQSETQYF; CDR3nt: TGCAGCGTTAGACAATCGGAGACCCAGTACTTC
j_gene: TRBJ2-7; d_gene: NA; abundance: NA; v_gene: TRBV20-1; CDR3aa: CSARRGIVNEQYF; CDR3nt: TGCAGTGCTAGAAGGGGGATTGTTAACGAGCAGTACTTC
j_gene: TRBJ1-6; d_gene: NA; abundance: NA; v_gene: TRBV14; CDR3aa: CASKELDIDSPLHF; CDR3nt: TGTGCCAGCAAGGAGTTAGATATCGATTCACCCCTCCACTTT